This paragraph reports one TCR beta chain. The target antigen is unknown. This entry is derived from a study of graft-versus-host responses after intestinal transplantation. Assay used: immunoSEQ multiplex PCR; TCRdb lists only in-frame clones, some missing. The sample lists about 71,000 clones; about 92% were seen once. The CDR3 runs to 14 residues. After removal of 7 bases from V and 7 bases from J, the junction contained 8 bases not matched to a gene. Germline-derived CDR1 and CDR2 are MNHNS and SASEGT. The sequencing used unstimulated CD8+ T cells sorted from spleen or lymph node cells, collected before intestinal transplant. This TCR was sampled from a human donor who received an intestinal transplant. The rearrangement joins TRBV6-1 to TRBJ2-1, with 9 bases lining up with TRBD1. CDR3 in amino acids: CASTPGQGHNEQFF. The CDR3 DNA is TGTGCCAGCACCCCGGGACAGGGTCATAATGAGCAGTTCTTC.